This passage covers 21 T cell receptor beta chains from one sample sequenced in a study of T cells in Graves' hyperthyroidism and ophthalmopathy. Researchers took RNA transcripts and amplified the TCR beta CDR3 regions from them. Carried out on the TCR CDR3, a first-round RT-PCR used the HTBI primer set. TCRdb reprocessed the multiplex PCR reads via MiXCR and lists one record per CDR3 protein. The table shows around 690,000 distinct CDR3 sequences, with around 20% occurring only once. Sequenced input: blood. The receptors were gathered from a man under 40 with Graves' ophthalmopathy.

This clonotype was recorded at least ten times. This rearrangement joins TRBV11-2 to TRBJ2-5; D is perhaps TRBD1 (5 bases). The CDR3 extends over 13 amino acids. V dropped 5 bases and J dropped 5 bases, with 12 bases sitting between them. Per the germline V gene, CDR1 is SGHAT and CDR2 is FQNNGV. As DNA, the CDR3 is TGTGCCAGCAGCCCCAGGGTGATGGAGACCCAGTACTTC. Translation: CASSPRVMETQYF.

This clonotype was detected only a few times. The V and J genes are TRBV10-3 and TRBJ1-2; D not certain. Germline loops: CDR1 ENHRY, CDR2 SYGVKD. The CDR3 is 13 amino acids. V was shortened by 7 bases and J by 8 bases, with 17 bases between the two germline ends. The CDR3 is CAITDVQVGGYTF. Written as DNA, the CDR3 is TGTGCCATCACTGACGTCCAAGTAGGGGGCTACACCTTC.

This chain joins TRBV19 and TRBJ2-7; no firm D call. The germline V and J ends were trimmed by 4 bases and 5 bases, with 15 bases remaining between them. CDR1 is LNHDA, CDR2 SQIVND, per germline (reference sequence). The CDR3 has 14 residues. The CDR3 sequence: CASSSDWNRNEQYF. The CDR3 DNA reads TGTGCCAGTAGTAGCGACTGGAATAGGAACGAGCAGTACTTC. Looking up the rest from reference TRBV19 and TRBJ2-7 gives the full variable domain: DGGITQSPKYLFRKEGQNVTLSCEQNLNHDAMYWYRQDPGQGLRLIYYSQIVNDFQKGDIAEGYSVSREKKESFPLTVTSAQKNPTAFYLCASSSDWNRNEQYFGPGTRLTVT.

This clonotype was counted at least ten times. The chain is built from TRBV20-1 and TRBJ1-2; TRBD1 is a possible D gene (5 bases). Germline CDR1 and CDR2: DFQATT and SNEGSKA (reference sequence). This CDR3 has 16 amino acids. The V end lost 0 bases, the J end lost 6 bases, and 20 bases lay between the germline ends. This chain's CDR3 is CSARDPGQPIGDGYTF. The DNA of the CDR3 is TGCAGTGCTAGAGATCCAGGGCAACCCATTGGAGATGGCTACACCTTC.

This clonotype was recorded many times. The chain uses TRBV28 and TRBJ2-1; the match to TRBD2 covers 16 bases. CDR1 is MDHEN and CDR2 is SYDVKM in the germline V gene. V trimming: 4 bases; J trimming: 6 bases; junction bases outside the gene matches: 12. The CDR3 consists of 19 residues. This CDR3 reads CASSSGLAGGRGLGNEQFF. CDR3 bases: TGTGCCAGCAGTTCGGGACTAGCGGGAGGGAGGGGGCTTGGCAATGAGCAGTTCTTC. Variable domain in full (rest from reference TRBV28 and TRBJ2-1): DVKVTQSSRYLVKRTGEKVFLECVQDMDHENMFWYRQDPGLGLRLIYFSYDVKMKEKGDIPEGYSVSREKKERFSLILESASTNQTSMYLCASSSGLAGGRGLGNEQFFGPGTRLTVL.

This clonotype was recorded at least ten times. V and J are TRBV3-1 and TRBJ2-1; 7 bases match TRBD1. This CDR3 has 14 amino acids. Germline CDR1 reads LGHDT; CDR2 reads YNNKEL (reference sequence). Trimming at V came to 4 bases and at J to 1 base, leaving 1 base not matched to a gene. The CDR3 sequence is CASSRDRSYNEQFF. DNA of the CDR3: TGTGCCAGCAGCCGGGACAGATCCTACAATGAGCAGTTCTTC.

Only a few counts were recorded for this clonotype. The J gene is TRBJ1-4, the V gene TRBV12-3 or TRBV12-4, with no clear D. The CDR3 covers 13 residues. Trimming stripped 2 bases from V and 5 bases from J, with 6 bases between. CDR3 coding DNA: TGTGCCAGCAGTTTAAGTGAAAATGAAAAACTGTTTTTT. This codes for CASSLSENEKLFF.

The rearrangement joins TRBV9 to TRBJ2-1, with D maybe TRBD2 (6 bases). This CDR3 spans 21 amino acids. V was pared by 0 bases and J by 0 bases, with 25 bases between. Per the germline V gene, CDR1 is SGDLS and CDR2 is YYNGEE. CDR3 residues: CASSVAWAAGEGPGSYNEQFF. As DNA, the CDR3 is TGTGCCAGCAGCGTAGCTTGGGCAGCGGGTGAAGGTCCGGGCTCCTACAATGAGCAGTTCTTC.

A few counts support this clonotype. This rearrangement joins TRBV6-5 to TRBJ2-7, with 10 positions matching TRBD1. The CDR3 spans 15 residues. CDR1 is MNHEY, CDR2 SVGAGI, per germline. Trimming at V came to 2 bases and at J to 3 bases, leaving 4 bases not matched to a gene. As DNA, the CDR3 is TGTGCCAGCAGTTACAGGGACAGGGGTGTCTACGAGCAGTACTTC. It translates to CASSYRDRGVYEQYF.

Comment on this clonotype: At one boundary the junction diverges from the germline segment, which might be a read error. J is TRBJ2-3 and V is TRBV5-1; 12 bases fit TRBD2. From germline, CDR1 is SGHRS and CDR2 YFSETQ. The CDR3 extends over 17 amino acids. The CDR3 here is CASSYPTSGSSTDTQYF. In DNA, the CDR3 is TGTGCCAGCAGTTACCCGACTAGCGGGAGTAGCACAGATACGCAGTATTTT.

This clonotype was counted a few times. The DNA for the CDR3 is TGTGCCAGCAGCTCGACAGGGTTCCTTATCGAGCAGTACTTC. Translated, it gives CASSSTGFLIEQYF. This chain links TRBV7-2 with TRBJ2-7; 7 bases agree with TRBD1. The CDR3 contains 14 residues. Trimming took 4 bases from V and 6 from J; bases not matched to a gene: 9. Germline CDR1 and CDR2: SGHTA and FQGNSA.

Turning to this clonotype: A much more abundant neighbour one base away suggests this may be a read error. The chain couples TRBV20-1 to TRBJ2-1; 10 bases are a match to TRBD2. The CDR3 has 14 residues. Per germline, CDR1 DFQATT and CDR2 SNEGSKA (reference sequence). CDR3: CSAATSGTYNEQSF. CDR3 DNA sequence: TGCAGTGCTGCAACTAGCGGGACATACAATGAGCAGTCCTTC.

The genes are TRBV5-4 and TRBJ2-3; D gene uncertain. Deletions cut 6 bases from V and 6 bases from J, with 17 bases between. The CDR3 length is 14 residues. Germline CDR1 reads SGHNT; CDR2 reads YYREEE (reference sequence). CDR3 sequence: CASTSNKRRDTQYF. The CDR3, as DNA: TGTGCCAGCACTTCTAACAAGAGGCGCGATACGCAGTATTTT.

Many counts were recorded for this clonotype. J is TRBJ1-2 and V is TRBV5-1; 10 nucleotides align to TRBD1. This CDR3 is built from 15 residues. The J segment lost 6 bases and the V segment lost 0 bases, leaving 5 bases of the junction unmatched. Germline V gene sequence: CDR1 SGHRS, CDR2 YFSETQ. This CDR3 is CASSLEPDRGHGYTF. The CDR3 nucleotides read TGCGCCAGCAGCTTGGAACCTGACAGGGGGCATGGCTACACCTTC.

This clonotype has ten or more counts. The chain is built from TRBV12-3 or TRBV12-4 and TRBJ1-5, with D possibly TRBD1 on 5 matching bases. The CDR3 is 12 residues long. Trimming cost V 5 bases and J 7 bases, with 9 bases left between them. DNA for the CDR3: TGTGCCAGCAGTGGAGGGGTCCAGCCCCAGCATTTT. This translates into CASSGGVQPQHF.

This clonotype occurred a few times. The chain has TRBV4-1 and TRBJ1-1; 11 bases line up with TRBD1. Germline lookup yields CDR1 MGHRA and CDR2 YSYEKL. With V trimmed by 2 bases and J by 1 base, 6 bases remained unmatched. The CDR3 runs 17 residues. The CDR3 DNA follows: TGCGCCAGCAGCCAACCGGACAGGGGGCAAAAGAACACTGAAGCTTTCTTT. Translated, it gives CASSQPDRGQKNTEAFF.

The chain recombines TRBV5-1 with TRBJ2-2; D ambiguous. Per the germline V gene, CDR1 is SGHRS and CDR2 is YFSETQ. The CDR3 spans 16 residues. V was shortened by 0 bases and J by 0 bases, with 9 bases between the two germline ends. CDR3 DNA sequence: TGCGCCAGCAGCTTGGCCGAGATACCGAACACCGGGGAGCTGTTTTTT. Translating gives CASSLAEIPNTGELFF.

V is TRBV4-1 and J is TRBJ1-1; TRBD1 might be the D (5 bases). V lost 1 base, J lost 4 bases, and 13 bases lay in between. Germline CDR1 is MGHRA and CDR2 is YSYEKL. The CDR3 is 15 amino acids. In DNA form, the CDR3 reads TGCGCCAGCAGCCAAGTCGAGCAGGGAAGCACTGAAGCTTTCTTT. It specifies CASSQVEQGSTEAFF.

The CDR3 protein is CASSQVPLTGKDGYTF. The CDR3 DNA follows: TGTGCCAGCAGCCAAGTACCTCTTACAGGGAAAGATGGCTACACCTTC. The genes are TRBV4-2 and TRBJ1-2, with D tentatively TRBD1 (6 bases). Germline V gives CDR1 LGHNA, CDR2 YNFKEQ. The ends were cut back, 1 base at V and 6 bases at J, with 18 bases in the middle. The CDR3 covers 16 residues.

This chain links TRBV11-1 with TRBJ2-3, with 8 nucleotides matching TRBD1. The CDR3 spans 14 residues. From germline, CDR1 is SGHAT and CDR2 FQDESV (reference sequence). With V trimmed by 6 bases and J by 4 bases, 6 bases remained unmatched. The CDR3 DNA reads TGTGCCAGCAGTCTGGACAGGGTGGCAGATACGCAGTATTTT. It is translated as CASSLDRVADTQYF.

The gene calls are TRBV6-2 or TRBV6-3 and TRBJ2-3; TRBD1 or TRBD2 may be the D gene (5 bases each). This CDR3 has 15 residues. V was trimmed by 5 bases and J by 2 bases, leaving 14 bases between them. Germline V gives CDR1 MNHEY, CDR2 SVGEGT. Written as DNA, the CDR3 is TGTGCCAGCAGTGACCGCGCAGGGACCACAGATACGCAGTATTTT. Protein sequence: CASSDRAGTTDTQYF.